The 16 T cell receptor beta chains in this list originate from one sample, sequenced in a study of vaccination and CD4 T cells after COVID-19. As for treatment: roughly 10-day PBMC culture with coronavirus spike peptide pools or control peptides (ViraFEST assay). Cultured CD4+ T cells had their DNA profiled by the Oncomine TCR Beta short-read assay. TCRdb reanalysed the PCR reads using MiXCR and keeps one entry per CDR3 protein. The sample contains around 6,300 distinct CDR3 sequences, 75% to 85% of which appear only once. Their specific antigens are unknown. Sequencing was done on a sample of CD4+ T cells from blood, cultured in vitro. Receptor source: a human donor who had recovered from COVID-19.

The chain has TRBV10-3 and TRBJ2-5, with 13 bases identical to TRBD2. Trimming at V came to 0 bases and at J to 3 bases, leaving 1 base not matched to a gene. Germline CDR1 reads ENHRY; CDR2 reads SYGVKD. The CDR3 has 16 residues. The CDR3 DNA sequence: TGTGCCATCAGTGAGTCTGGGACTAGCGGGAAAGAGACCCAGTACTTC. Translating gives CAISESGTSGKETQYF.

This chain links TRBV4-2 with TRBJ1-1; no firm D call. CDR1 and CDR2 (germline): LGHNA, YNFKEQ. The CDR3 runs 14 residues. Trimming took 1 base from V and 0 from J, leaving 6 bases between them. The CDR3 nucleotides are TGTGCCAGCAGCCAAGGGTCCCTGAACACTGAAGCTTTCTTT. Translated: CASSQGSLNTEAFF.

Here the CDR3 reads CASSQGDEQYF. The CDR3 DNA is TGTGCCAGCAGTCAGGGTGACGAGCAGTACTTC. The chain is built from TRBV12-3 or TRBV12-4 and TRBJ2-7; D is perhaps TRBD1 (5 bases). The V gene lost 5 bases and the J gene lost 5 bases, with 7 bases spanning the gap. The CDR3 is made up of 11 amino acids.

The chain couples TRBV7-2 to TRBJ2-2, with 8 positions matching TRBD2. The V gene's germline CDR1 is SGHTA and CDR2 FQGNSA. The CDR3 is made up of 17 amino acids. The V gene end was trimmed by 1 base and the J gene end by 2 bases; junction bases not matched to a gene: 6. The CDR3 sequence is CASSLGGLAGNTGELFF. The CDR3 DNA reads TGTGCCAGCAGCTTAGGCGGTCTAGCGGGTAACACCGGGGAGCTGTTTTTT.

V gene TRBV2 combines with J gene TRBJ2-1, with 8 bases fitting TRBD2. Germline CDR1 is SNHLY and CDR2 is FYNNEI. V dropped 6 bases and J dropped 0; count of bases not matched to a gene: 4. The CDR3 sequence is 15 residues long. DNA of the CDR3: TGTGCCAGCAGCCCCAGCGGGAGCTCCTACAATGAGCAGTTCTTC. Its protein product is CASSPSGSSYNEQFF.

J is TRBJ2-3 and V is TRBV7-2; D unresolved. Trimming removed 1 base from V and 4 bases from J, with 6 bases in between. Germline V gene data show CDR1 as SGHTA and CDR2 as FQGNSA. This CDR3 comprises 13 residues. CDR3 sequence: CASSLGLPDTQYF. In nucleotides, the CDR3 is TGTGCCAGCAGCTTAGGTCTGCCAGATACGCAGTATTTT.

This clonotype was seen just once. The chain's CDR3 is CASRPGLAYTDTQYF. CDR3 nucleotides: TGTGCCAGCAGACCGGGACTAGCGTACACAGATACGCAGTATTTT. The chain carries TRBV27 and TRBJ2-3; TRBD2 aligns across 10 bases. With V trimmed by 6 bases and J by 2 bases, 5 bases remained unmatched. Germline V gene lookup returns CDR1 MNHEY and CDR2 SMNVEV (reference sequence). The CDR3 contains 15 residues.

V usage is TRBV27 and J usage is TRBJ2-7, with D possibly being TRBD1 or TRBD2 (5 bases each). Germline V gene lookup returns CDR1 MNHEY and CDR2 SMNVEV (reference sequence). The CDR3 has 13 residues. Trimming removed 5 bases at V and 0 bases at J, with 8 bases between. CDR3 amino acids: CASSRDPSYEQYF. In nucleotides, the CDR3 is TGTGCCAGCAGTAGGGACCCCTCCTACGAGCAGTACTTC.

This clonotype was detected a few times. The chain has TRBV10-3 and TRBJ2-5, with TRBD2 as a possible D gene (5 bases). V lost 2 bases to trimming and J lost 1 base, with 17 bases between them. The CDR3 is 17 residues long. Germline CDR1 is ENHRY and CDR2 is SYGVKD. CDR3 protein: CAISERERGSPQETQYF. The DNA of the CDR3 is TGTGCCATCAGTGAGAGGGAGCGCGGGTCACCCCAAGAGACCCAGTACTTC.

CDR3: CASTGGPYGYTF. The CDR3 DNA reads as TGTGCCAGCACAGGGGGCCCCTATGGCTACACCTTC. V and J are TRBV2 and TRBJ1-2; 8 bases align to TRBD1. The V gene's germline CDR1 is SNHLY and CDR2 FYNNEI. J gave up 4 bases and V 7 bases, and 2 bases lay outside the gene matches. This CDR3 spans 12 amino acids.

The sample holds one count of this clonotype. The chain has TRBV6-5 and TRBJ1-6, with D possibly matching TRBD1 (5 bases). The CDR3 extends over 15 amino acids. V lost 3 bases, J lost 2 bases, and 8 bases lay in between. Germline V lookup: CDR1 MNHEY, CDR2 SVGAGI. CDR3 region: CASSYRQPYNSPLHF. The DNA of the CDR3 is TGTGCCAGCAGTTATAGACAGCCCTATAATTCACCCCTCCACTTT.

This chain connects TRBV12-3 or TRBV12-4 to TRBJ1-6; 7 bases line up with TRBD1. This CDR3 contains 18 residues. Trimming at V came to 6 bases and at J to 0 bases, leaving 11 bases not matched to a gene. CDR3 sequence (DNA): TGTGCCAGCAGGTCGACAGGGTCAGGGAGCTCCTATAATTCACCCCTCCACTTT. Its protein product is CASRSTGSGSSYNSPLHF.

This clonotype was seen only once. The rearrangement links TRBV10-1 to TRBJ2-1; 12 bases fit TRBD2. CDR1 is WNHNN, CDR2 SYGVQD, per germline (reference sequence). The CDR3 covers 14 residues. J lost 9 bases, V lost 3 bases, and 3 bases had no gene match. The CDR3 spells CASSDQLAGGEQFF. CDR3 DNA: TGCGCCAGCAGTGATCAACTAGCGGGAGGTGAGCAGTTCTTC.

The J gene is TRBJ1-4, the V gene TRBV2, with a tentative D call TRBD1 (5 bases). Looked up from germline, CDR1 is SNHLY and CDR2 is FYNNEI. The V end lost 4 bases, the J end lost 5 bases, and 8 bases lay between the germline ends. This CDR3 has 13 amino acids. The CDR3 nucleotides read TGTGCCAGCAGTGGGGGCGTAAATGAAAAACTGTTTTTT. Amino acid sequence: CASSGGVNEKLFF.

V usage is TRBV2 and J usage is TRBJ2-3; the D is unclear. The CDR3 has 15 amino acids. V was clipped by 2 bases and J by 2 bases, with 11 bases between them. Germline V lookup: CDR1 SNHLY, CDR2 FYNNEI. The CDR3 region is CASSERYRNTDTQYF. Written as DNA, the CDR3 is TGTGCCAGCAGTGAACGGTACCGAAACACAGATACGCAGTATTTT.

The J gene is TRBJ1-2, the V gene TRBV30, with a weak D call TRBD1 (5 bases). V was shortened by 3 bases and J by 8 bases, with 13 bases between the two germline ends. The CDR3 is 12 amino acids. Germline V gene lookup returns CDR1 GTSNPN and CDR2 SVGIG (reference sequence). DNA for the CDR3: TGTGCCTGGAGAAGACGGGGGGGAGGCTACACCTTC. Residues: CAWRRRGGGYTF.